The source of this T cell receptor beta chain is a study of CD8 T cells in Susac syndrome. RNA totalling about 0.5 to 1 ug underwent reverse transcription with random hexamers. Across 54 Vbeta and 13 Jbeta, TCR beta CDR3 was amplified with immunoSEQ multiplex PCR. Each CDR3 protein gets one entry after TCRdb re-called the immunoSEQ multiplex PCR reads with MiXCR. The sample comprises more than 200,000 distinct CDR3 sequences, roughly 93% of which are singletons, and over 0.15% rests with the top ten. Patients with Susac syndrome fulfilled recently defined diagnostic criteria for definite or probable disease. This receptor was identified in a human donor with Susac syndrome. The sequenced material came from CD4+ T cells from PBMCs.

As DNA, the CDR3 is TGTGCCAGCAGCCACGACACAGGGGCGAACACTGAAGCTTTCTTT. Its translation: CASSHDTGANTEAFF. This chain joins TRBV12-3 or TRBV12-4 and TRBJ1-1, with 7 bases that match TRBD1. The CDR3 has 15 amino acids. V dropped 6 bases and J dropped 1; count of bases not matched to a gene: 8.